This TCR beta chain was identified during a study of neoadjuvant nivolumab and ipilimumab in lung cancer. General observations from the study: Blood richness before therapy tracked richness in tumors resected after neoadjuvant therapy. Pathologic regression was not significantly tied to TCR clonality. Compared with tumor-adjacent uninvolved lung, resected tumors showed greater richness and clonality.

About this clone itself: Its antigen is still unknown.

Some clones are missing from TCRdb's copy, which holds only in-frame ones; the method was immunoSEQ multiplex PCR. The table shows tens of thousands of clones, with 89% occurring only once. The CDR3 has 16 residues. Germline V lookup: CDR1 SGDLS, CDR2 YYNGEE. The ends lost 3 bases at V and 1 base at J; junction bases unmatched: 3. The J gene is TRBJ2-1, the V gene TRBV9; 11 bases match TRBD2. This TCR came from an adult with non-small cell lung cancer. This material consisted of peripheral blood, taken before neoadjuvant nivolumab, alone or with ipilimumab. The CDR3 nucleotides are TGTGCCAGCAGCGCTCGACTAGCGGGATCCTACAATGAGCAGTTCTTC. Amino acids: CASSARLAGSYNEQFF.